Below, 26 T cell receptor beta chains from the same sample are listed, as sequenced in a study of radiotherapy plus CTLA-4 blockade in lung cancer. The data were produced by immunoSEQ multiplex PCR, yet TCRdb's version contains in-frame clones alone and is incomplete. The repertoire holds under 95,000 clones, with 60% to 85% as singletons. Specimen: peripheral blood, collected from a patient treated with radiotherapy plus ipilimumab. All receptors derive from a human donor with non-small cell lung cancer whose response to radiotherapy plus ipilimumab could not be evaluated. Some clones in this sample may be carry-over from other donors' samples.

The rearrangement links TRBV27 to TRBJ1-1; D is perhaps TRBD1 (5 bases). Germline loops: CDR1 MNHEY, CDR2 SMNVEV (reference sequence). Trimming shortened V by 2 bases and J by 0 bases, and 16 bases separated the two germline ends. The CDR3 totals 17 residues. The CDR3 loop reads CASSLRGGRDLNTEAFF. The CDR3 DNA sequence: TGTGCCAGCAGTTTAAGGGGCGGGAGGGACCTGAACACTGAAGCTTTCTTT.

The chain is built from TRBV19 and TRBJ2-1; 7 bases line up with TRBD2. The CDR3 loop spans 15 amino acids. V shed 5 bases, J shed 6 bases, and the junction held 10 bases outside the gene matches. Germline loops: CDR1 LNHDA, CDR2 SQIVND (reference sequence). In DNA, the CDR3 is TGTGCCAGTAGTCCAGCGGGGAAGGTGGGCAATGAGCAGTTCTTC. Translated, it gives CASSPAGKVGNEQFF.

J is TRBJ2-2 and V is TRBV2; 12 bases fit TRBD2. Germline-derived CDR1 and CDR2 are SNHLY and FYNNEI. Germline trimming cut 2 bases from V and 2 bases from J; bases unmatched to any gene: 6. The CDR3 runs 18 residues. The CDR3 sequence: CASSERPSGGANTGELFF. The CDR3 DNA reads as TGTGCCAGCAGTGAAAGGCCTAGCGGGGGGGCCAACACCGGGGAGCTGTTTTTT. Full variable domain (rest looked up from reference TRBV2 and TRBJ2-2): EPEVTQTPSHQVTQMGQEVILRCVPISNHLYFYWYRQILGQKVEFLVSFYNNEISEKSEIFDDQFSVERPDGSNFTLKIRSTKLEDSAMYFCASSERPSGGANTGELFFGEGSRLTVL.

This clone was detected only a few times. CDR3 sequence: CASSGLISGNTIYF. The CDR3 nucleotides read TGTGCCAGCAGCGGGCTGATCTCTGGAAACACCATATATTTT. The chain employs TRBV14 and TRBJ1-3; D uncertain. In germline, CDR1 is SGHDN, CDR2 FVKESK. V gave up 5 bases and J gave up 0 bases, with 8 bases separating them. This CDR3 region has 14 residues.

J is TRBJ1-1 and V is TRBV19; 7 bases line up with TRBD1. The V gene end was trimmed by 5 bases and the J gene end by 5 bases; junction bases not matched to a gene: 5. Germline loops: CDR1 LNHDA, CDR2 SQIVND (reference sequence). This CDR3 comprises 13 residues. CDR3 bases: TGTGCCAGTAGTTTTTACAGGGGAACTGAAGCTTTCTTT. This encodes CASSFYRGTEAFF.

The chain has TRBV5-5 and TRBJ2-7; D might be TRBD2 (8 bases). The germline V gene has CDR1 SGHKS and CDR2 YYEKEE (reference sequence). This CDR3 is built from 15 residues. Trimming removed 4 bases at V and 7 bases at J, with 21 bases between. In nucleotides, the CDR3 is TGTGCCAGCAGCCCGGGGGGGACAGTCGAAAGGGAGCAGTACTTC. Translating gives CASSPGGTVEREQYF.

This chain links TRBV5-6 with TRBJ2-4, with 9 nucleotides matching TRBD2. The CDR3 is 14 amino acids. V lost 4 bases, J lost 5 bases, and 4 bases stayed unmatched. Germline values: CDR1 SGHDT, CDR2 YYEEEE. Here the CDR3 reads CASSRGGEENIQYF. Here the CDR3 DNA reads TGTGCCAGCAGCCGCGGGGGGGAGGAAAACATTCAGTACTTC.

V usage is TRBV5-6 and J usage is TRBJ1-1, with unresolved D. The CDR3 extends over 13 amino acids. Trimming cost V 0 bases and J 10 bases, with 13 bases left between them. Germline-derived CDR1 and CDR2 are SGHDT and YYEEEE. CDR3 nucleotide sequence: TGTGCCAGCAGCTTGGCGGGTTCCGGAGGAGCTTTCTTT. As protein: CASSLAGSGGAFF.

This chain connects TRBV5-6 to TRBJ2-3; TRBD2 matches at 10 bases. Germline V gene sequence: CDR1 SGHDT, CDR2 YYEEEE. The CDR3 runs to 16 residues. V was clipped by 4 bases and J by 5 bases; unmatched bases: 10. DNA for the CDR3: TGTGCCAGCAGCCCAGCATTAGCGGGGGGAATAGATACGCAGTATTTT. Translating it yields CASSPALAGGIDTQYF.

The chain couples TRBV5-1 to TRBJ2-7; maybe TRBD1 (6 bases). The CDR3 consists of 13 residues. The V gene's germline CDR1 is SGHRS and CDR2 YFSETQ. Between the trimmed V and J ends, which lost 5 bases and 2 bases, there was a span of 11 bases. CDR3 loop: CASRETGPYEQYF. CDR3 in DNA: TGCGCCAGCAGAGAGACAGGCCCCTACGAGCAGTACTTC.

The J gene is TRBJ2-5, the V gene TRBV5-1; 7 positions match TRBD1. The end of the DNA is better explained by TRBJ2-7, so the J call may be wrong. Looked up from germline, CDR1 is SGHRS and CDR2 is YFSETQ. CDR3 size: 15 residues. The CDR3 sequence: CASSRGQVRSYEQYF. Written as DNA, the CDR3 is TGCGCCAGCAGCCGAGGACAGGTCCGTTCCTACGAGCAGTACTTC.

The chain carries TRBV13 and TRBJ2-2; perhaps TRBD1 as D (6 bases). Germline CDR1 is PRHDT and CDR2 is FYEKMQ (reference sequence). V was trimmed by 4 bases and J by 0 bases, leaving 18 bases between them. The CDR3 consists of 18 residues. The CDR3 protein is CASSSPGHLPSNTGELFF. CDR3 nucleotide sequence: TGTGCCAGCAGCTCGCCGGGACACCTGCCCTCGAACACCGGGGAGCTGTTTTTT.

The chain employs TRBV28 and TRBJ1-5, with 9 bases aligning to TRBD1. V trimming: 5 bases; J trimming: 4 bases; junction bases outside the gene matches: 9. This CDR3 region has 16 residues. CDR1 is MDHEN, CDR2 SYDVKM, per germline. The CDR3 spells CASSEITGTGNQPQHF. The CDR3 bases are TGTGCCAGCAGTGAAATAACCGGGACAGGGAATCAGCCCCAGCATTTT.

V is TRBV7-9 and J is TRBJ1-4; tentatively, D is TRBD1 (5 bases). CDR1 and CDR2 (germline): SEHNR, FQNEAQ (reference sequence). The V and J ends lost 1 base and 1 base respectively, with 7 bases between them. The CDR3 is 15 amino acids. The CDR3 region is CASSLGGVTNEKLFF. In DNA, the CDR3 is TGTGCCAGCAGCTTAGGGGGGGTAACTAATGAAAAACTGTTTTTT.

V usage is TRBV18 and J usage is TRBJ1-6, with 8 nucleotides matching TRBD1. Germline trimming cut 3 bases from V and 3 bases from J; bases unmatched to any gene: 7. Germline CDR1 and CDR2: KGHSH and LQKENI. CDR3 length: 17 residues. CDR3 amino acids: CASSPLGQGIYNSPLHF. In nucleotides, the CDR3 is TGTGCCAGCTCACCGCTCGGACAGGGAATCTATAATTCACCCCTCCACTTT.

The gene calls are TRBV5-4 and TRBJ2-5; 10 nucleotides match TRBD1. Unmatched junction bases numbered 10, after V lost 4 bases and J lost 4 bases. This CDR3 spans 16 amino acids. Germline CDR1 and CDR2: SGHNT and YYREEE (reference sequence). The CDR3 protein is CASSDGTGVGGETQYF. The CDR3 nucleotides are TGTGCCAGCAGCGACGGGACAGGGGTGGGGGGAGAGACCCAGTACTTC.

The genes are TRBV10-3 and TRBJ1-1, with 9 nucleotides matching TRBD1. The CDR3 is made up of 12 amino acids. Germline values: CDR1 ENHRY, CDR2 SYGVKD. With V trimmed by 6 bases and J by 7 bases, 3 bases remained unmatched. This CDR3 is CAIRGQGDEAFF. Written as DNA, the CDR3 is TGTGCCATCAGGGGACAGGGAGATGAAGCTTTCTTT.

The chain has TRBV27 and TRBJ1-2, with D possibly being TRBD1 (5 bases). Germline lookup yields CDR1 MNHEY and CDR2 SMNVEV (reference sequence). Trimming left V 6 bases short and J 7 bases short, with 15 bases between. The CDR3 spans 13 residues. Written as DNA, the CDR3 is TGTGCCAGCAGCGCAGGGTGGCTCAGTGGCTACACCTTC. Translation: CASSAGWLSGYTF.

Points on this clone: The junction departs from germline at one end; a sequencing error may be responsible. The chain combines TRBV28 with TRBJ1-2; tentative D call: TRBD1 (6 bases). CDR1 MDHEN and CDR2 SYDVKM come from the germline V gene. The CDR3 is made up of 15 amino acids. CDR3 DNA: TGTGCCAGCAGGTTATTGAGAGACAGGTTTGATGGCTACACCTTC. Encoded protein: CASRLLRDRFDGYTF.

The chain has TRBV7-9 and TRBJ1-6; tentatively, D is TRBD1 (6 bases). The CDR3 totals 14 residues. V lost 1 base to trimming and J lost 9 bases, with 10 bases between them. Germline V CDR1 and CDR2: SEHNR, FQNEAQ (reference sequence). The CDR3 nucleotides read TGTGCCAGCAGCTTAGGGACCAGGGGTTCACCCCTCCACTTT. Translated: CASSLGTRGSPLHF.

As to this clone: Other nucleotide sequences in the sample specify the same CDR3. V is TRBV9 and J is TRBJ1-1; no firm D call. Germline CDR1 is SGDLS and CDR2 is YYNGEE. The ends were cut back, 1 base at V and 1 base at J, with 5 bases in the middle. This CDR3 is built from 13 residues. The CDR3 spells CASSVTGNTEAFF. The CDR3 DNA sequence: TGTGCCAGCAGCGTAACCGGGAACACTGAAGCTTTCTTT.

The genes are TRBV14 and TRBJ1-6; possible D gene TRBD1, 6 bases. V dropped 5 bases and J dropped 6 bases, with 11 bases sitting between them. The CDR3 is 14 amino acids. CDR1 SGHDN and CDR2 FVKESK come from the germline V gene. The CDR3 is CASSVAGANSPLHF. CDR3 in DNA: TGTGCCAGCAGCGTCGCGGGGGCTAATTCACCCCTCCACTTT. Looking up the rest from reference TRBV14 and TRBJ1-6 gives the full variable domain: EAGVTQFPSHSVIEKGQTVTLRCDPISGHDNLYWYRRVMGKEIKFLLHFVKESKQDESGMPNNRFLAERTGGTYSTLKVQPAELEDSGVYFCASSVAGANSPLHFGNGTRLTVT.

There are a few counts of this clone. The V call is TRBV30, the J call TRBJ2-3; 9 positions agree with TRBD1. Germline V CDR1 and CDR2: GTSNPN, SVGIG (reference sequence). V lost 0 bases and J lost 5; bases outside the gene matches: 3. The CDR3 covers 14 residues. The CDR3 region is CAWSVQGAGDTQYF. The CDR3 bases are TGTGCCTGGAGTGTACAGGGGGCAGGAGATACGCAGTATTTT.

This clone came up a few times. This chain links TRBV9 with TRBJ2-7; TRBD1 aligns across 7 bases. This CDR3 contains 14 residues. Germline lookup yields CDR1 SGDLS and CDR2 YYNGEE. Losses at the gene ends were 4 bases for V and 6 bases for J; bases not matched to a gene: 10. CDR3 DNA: TGTGCCAGCAGCACAGGGGCAGGTCCCTCCGAGCAGTACTTC. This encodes CASSTGAGPSEQYF.

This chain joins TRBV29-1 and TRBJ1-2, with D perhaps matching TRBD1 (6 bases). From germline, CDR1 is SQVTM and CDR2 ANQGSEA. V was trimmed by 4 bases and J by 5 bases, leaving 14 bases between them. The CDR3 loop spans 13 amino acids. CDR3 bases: TGCAGCGTTGGTGGGGGCCTCGGGTATGGCTACACCTTC. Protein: CSVGGGLGYGYTF. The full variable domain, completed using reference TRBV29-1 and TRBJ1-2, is SAVISQKPSRDICQRGTSLTIQCQVDSQVTMMFWYRQQPGQSLTLIATANQGSEATYESGFVIDKFPISRPNLTFSTLTVSNMSPEDSSIYLCSVGGGLGYGYTFGSGTRLTVV.

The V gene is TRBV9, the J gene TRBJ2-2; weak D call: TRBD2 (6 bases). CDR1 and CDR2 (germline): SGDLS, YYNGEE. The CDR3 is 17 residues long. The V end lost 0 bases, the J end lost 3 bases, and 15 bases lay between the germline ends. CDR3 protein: CASSVALGGVYTGELFF. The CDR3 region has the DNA TGTGCCAGCAGCGTAGCCCTGGGCGGGGTGTACACCGGGGAGCTGTTTTTT.